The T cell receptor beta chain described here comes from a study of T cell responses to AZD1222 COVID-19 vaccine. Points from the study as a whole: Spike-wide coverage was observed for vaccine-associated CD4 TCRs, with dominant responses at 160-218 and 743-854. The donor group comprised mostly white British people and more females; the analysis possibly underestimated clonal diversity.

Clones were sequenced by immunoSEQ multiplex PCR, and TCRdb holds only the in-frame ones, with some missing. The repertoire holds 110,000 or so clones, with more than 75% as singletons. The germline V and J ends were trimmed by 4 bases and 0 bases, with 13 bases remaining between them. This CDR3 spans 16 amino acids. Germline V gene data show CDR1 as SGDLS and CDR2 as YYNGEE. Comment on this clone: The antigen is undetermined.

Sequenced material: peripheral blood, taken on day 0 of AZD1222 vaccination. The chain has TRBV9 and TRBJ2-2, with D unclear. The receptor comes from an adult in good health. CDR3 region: CASSSMTITNTGELFF. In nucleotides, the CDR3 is TGTGCCAGCAGCTCGATGACAATTACGAACACCGGGGAGCTGTTTTTT.